A single TCR beta chain is shown here with its context. The repertoire was sequenced with immunoSEQ multiplex PCR; TCRdb's copy has only in-frame clones and lacks some. The table lists about 110,000 clones, around 95% of them singletons. The sample comes from a study of cytomegalovirus exposure and HLA in healthy donors. The V segment lost 3 bases and the J segment 4 bases; nucleotides outside the gene matches: 9. CDR1 is MDHEN, CDR2 SYDVKM, per germline. The CDR3 sequence is 16 residues long. From the 120-subject validation cohort, which was separate from the roughly 670-subject first cohort, the donors were drawn.

The TCR originated in a woman aged 18-29 years in good health and CMV-seronegative. Sequences were obtained from PBMCs. The chain couples TRBV28 to TRBJ2-1; 7 bases line up with TRBD1. CDR3 sequence: CASSFLDRDLYNEQFF. In DNA, the CDR3 is TGTGCCAGCAGTTTCCTCGACAGGGACCTTTACAATGAGCAGTTCTTC.